This TCR beta chain was obtained from a study of T-cell memory formation after mild COVID-19. From the 5' RACE reads, TCRdb called clonotypes with MiXCR, one entry per CDR3 protein. Of about 250,000 distinct CDR3 sequences in the sample, approximately 19% are singletons; the top ten hold about 21%. This TCR was recovered from a man aged 18 to 29 who had mild COVID-19 (a few samples of this study predate the infection). Cell type and time point are not known. Source material: PBMCs or a T cell subset sorted from them (not recorded which).

This CDR3 is CASSQDRVAGGLGAFF. The CDR3 DNA is TGCGCCAGCAGCCAAGATCGGGTCGCAGGGGGCCTTGGAGCTTTCTTT. The chain links TRBV4-1 to TRBJ1-1, with 8 bases matching TRBD1. Germline lookup yields CDR1 MGHRA and CDR2 YSYEKL. This CDR3 contains 16 residues. Germline trimming cut 0 bases from V and 10 bases from J; bases unmatched to any gene: 13.